This TCR beta chain was identified during a study of a mutant IDH1 vaccine in newly diagnosed glioma. At the level of the study: Patients got their first vaccination 4-6 weeks after radiotherapy alone, or with temozolomide cycles.

Assay used: immunoSEQ multiplex PCR; TCRdb lists only in-frame clones, some missing. The data contain over 30,000 clones, about 87% of them singletons. As regards this clone: Its target is not known.

Study results and caveats: Seemingly, top peripheral T cell clonotype changes bore no relation to pseudoprogression.

V lost 0 bases and J 1 base, leaving 14 bases between the germline ends. This CDR3 comprises 18 residues. Per germline, CDR1 SGDLS and CDR2 YYNGEE. Time point reported: week 47, end of study. A 20-mer mutant IDH1 peptide at 300 ug was injected subcutaneously with topical imiquimod. Patients underwent eight vaccinations, which took place in weeks 1, 3, 5, 7, 11, 15, 19 and 23. Patients carried new grade 3 or 4 IDH1-mutant astrocytomas lacking nuclear ATRX. The chain joins TRBV9 to TRBJ2-6, with TRBD2 as a possible D gene (5 bases). This sequence originates from a woman aged 25 to 39 with glioma. Sequenced material: PBMCs, taken from a glioma patient whose treatment included an IDH1 peptide vaccine. CDR3 nucleotide sequence: TGTGCCAGCAGCGTAGAACCGGGGTTGAGGTCTGGGGCCAACGTCCTGACTTTC. Residues: CASSVEPGLRSGANVLTF.